The source of this T cell receptor beta chain is a study of identical twins. Study-level findings and limits: The presence of invariant MAIT and iNKT cells could partly confound analyses of zero-insertion sequences.

All of the donors were Caucasians in good health. V gave up 2 bases and J gave up 4 bases, with 8 bases separating them. Germline CDR1 reads SGHNT; CDR2 reads YENEEA. This CDR3 contains 13 residues. In this sample, this clonotype turned up many times. Its antigen is not identified. TCRdb re-called the 5' RACE reads with MiXCR, one entry per CDR3 protein. The profile shows about 520,000 distinct CDR3 sequences, approximately 22% of them singletons. In addition, the sample was reused for a study of T cells expressing NK-cell markers. That source notes: In 5 to 7 donors, dominant CD3+CD56+NKG2C+ clones formed 1.0-7.0% of CD8+ cells.

This clonotype originated in a woman aged 18-30 years in good health. This chain joins TRBV11-3 and TRBJ2-5; D is unresolved. The source material was CD4+ T cells sorted from blood. The CDR3 sequence: CASSLYSGETQYF. CDR3 in DNA: TGTGCCAGCAGCTTATATTCAGGAGAGACCCAGTACTTC.